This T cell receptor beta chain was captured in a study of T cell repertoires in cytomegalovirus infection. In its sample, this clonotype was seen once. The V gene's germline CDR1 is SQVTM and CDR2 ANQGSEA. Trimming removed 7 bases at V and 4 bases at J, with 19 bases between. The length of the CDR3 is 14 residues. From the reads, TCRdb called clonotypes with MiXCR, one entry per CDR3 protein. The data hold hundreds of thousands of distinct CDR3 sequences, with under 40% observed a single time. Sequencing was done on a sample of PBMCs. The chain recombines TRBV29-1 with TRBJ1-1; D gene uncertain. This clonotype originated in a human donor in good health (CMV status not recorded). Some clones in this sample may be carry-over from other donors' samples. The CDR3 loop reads CSATSPGRGTEAFF. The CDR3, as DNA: TGCAGCGCTACCTCCCCGGGCCGGGGCACTGAAGCTTTCTTT.